The sequence of this T cell receptor beta chain was determined in a study of cytomegalovirus exposure and HLA in healthy donors. Study results and limitations: The classifier reportedly diagnosed cytomegalovirus status with high sensitivity and specificity.

With 60 Vbeta and 13 Jbeta primers, the PCR was carried out. The assay was immunoSEQ multiplex PCR, and TCRdb's table has in-frame clones only and misses some. The repertoire includes about 130,000 clones, roughly 82% of them detected once, and approximately 2.5% sits in the top ten. V was trimmed by 5 bases and J by 0 bases, leaving 7 bases between them. This CDR3 has 14 amino acids. The germline gives CDR1 LNHDA, CDR2 SQIVND (reference sequence). As concerns this clone: Its specificity is not known.

The sequenced sample was PBMCs. This clonotype was obtained from a man between 50 and 59 years old in good health and CMV-seronegative. This chain joins TRBV19 and TRBJ1-4; D remains unclear. CDR3 residues: CASSYSATNEKLFF. Written as DNA, the CDR3 is TGTGCCAGTAGTTACTCCGCAACTAATGAAAAACTGTTTTTT.